This entry features one T cell receptor beta chain sequence. The sample originates from a study of blood T cell repertoires in COVID-19. For the study at large: COVID-19 samples collected from the United States, Italy and Spain covered acute and convalescent phases.

The method was immunoSEQ multiplex PCR; TCRdb's version includes in-frame clones alone and lacks a portion of them. The sample has about 380,000 clones, more than 75% seen once. V shed 0 bases and J shed 1 base, with 12 bases lying between them. The V gene's germline CDR1 is LNHNV and CDR2 YYDKDF (reference sequence). This CDR3 has 16 residues. Ages ranged from about 18 to 100 years, with residence in about two dozen US areas. Sequencing was performed on PBMCs or T cells enriched from blood (not recorded which). This TCR was recovered from a woman younger than 30 who had recovered from COVID-19. The V and J genes are TRBV15 and TRBJ1-1; the D gene is possibly TRBD1 (6 bases). The CDR3 DNA is TGTGCCACCAGCAGAGATAACGGCAGGGGGAACACTGAAGCTTTCTTT. It specifies CATSRDNGRGNTEAFF.